Sequencing of this T cell receptor beta chain was carried out in a study of T cell responses to AZD1222 COVID-19 vaccine. Repertoires were generated with immunoSEQ multiplex PCR, while TCRdb's copy carries only in-frame clones and drops some. The table includes 150,000 or so clones, roughly 87% detected once. Overall study results and limits: Within unmutated variant regions lay the reported targets of nearly half of spike-specific TCRs. Just 5 to 7 AZD1222 recipients were seropositive at baseline. White British people made up most donors, females outnumbered males, and clonal diversity was possibly underestimated.

V lost 7 bases to trimming and J lost 11 bases, with 18 bases between them. The CDR3 has 13 residues. Germline V lookup: CDR1 MNHEY, CDR2 SVGAGI. Notes on this clone: Its cognate antigen is unknown.

The chain carries TRBV6-5 and TRBJ2-1; maybe TRBD2 (6 bases). The specimen was peripheral blood, collected 28 days after the second AZD1222 dose. The clonotype comes from an adult who received the AZD1222 COVID-19 vaccine. CDR3 region: CASNPDGGGKQFF. CDR3 nucleotides: TGTGCCAGCAACCCGGACGGGGGAGGCAAGCAGTTCTTC.